Included here is one TCR beta chain sequence, with context. Germline assignment: CDR1 LNHDA and CDR2 SQIVND (reference sequence). The germline V and J ends were trimmed by 3 bases and 2 bases, with 23 bases remaining between them. The CDR3 is 18 residues long. These data come from a study of blood T cell repertoires in COVID-19. Study-wide context: Acute and convalescent COVID-19 specimens originated in the United States, Italy and Spain. PBMCs, B-cell-depleted T cells, or T cells were the source of the cDNA or gDNA that made up the material.

Per the study methods: Amplification of reference gene primers provided the estimated nucleated cell counts. The protocol was immunoSEQ multiplex PCR, while the TCRdb copy is restricted to in-frame clones and leaves out a portion. V, J and clone size derive from that table, while D and trimming were established from the DNA sequence. The table has around 140,000 clones, roughly 80% seen once. The chain has TRBV19 and TRBJ2-7, with D unresolved. The TCR comes from a woman aged 50 to 60 with active or convalescent COVID-19. Source material: peripheral blood. The DNA of the CDR3 is TGTGCCAGTAGTATCAAGGCGACCGCGGCTGCTGAGCCCTACGAGCAGTACTTC. As protein: CASSIKATAAAEPYEQYF. Looking up the rest from reference TRBV19 and TRBJ2-7 gives the full variable domain: DGGITQSPKYLFRKEGQNVTLSCEQNLNHDAMYWYRQDPGQGLRLIYYSQIVNDFQKGDIAEGYSVSREKKESFPLTVTSAQKNPTAFYLCASSIKATAAAEPYEQYFGPGTRLTVT.